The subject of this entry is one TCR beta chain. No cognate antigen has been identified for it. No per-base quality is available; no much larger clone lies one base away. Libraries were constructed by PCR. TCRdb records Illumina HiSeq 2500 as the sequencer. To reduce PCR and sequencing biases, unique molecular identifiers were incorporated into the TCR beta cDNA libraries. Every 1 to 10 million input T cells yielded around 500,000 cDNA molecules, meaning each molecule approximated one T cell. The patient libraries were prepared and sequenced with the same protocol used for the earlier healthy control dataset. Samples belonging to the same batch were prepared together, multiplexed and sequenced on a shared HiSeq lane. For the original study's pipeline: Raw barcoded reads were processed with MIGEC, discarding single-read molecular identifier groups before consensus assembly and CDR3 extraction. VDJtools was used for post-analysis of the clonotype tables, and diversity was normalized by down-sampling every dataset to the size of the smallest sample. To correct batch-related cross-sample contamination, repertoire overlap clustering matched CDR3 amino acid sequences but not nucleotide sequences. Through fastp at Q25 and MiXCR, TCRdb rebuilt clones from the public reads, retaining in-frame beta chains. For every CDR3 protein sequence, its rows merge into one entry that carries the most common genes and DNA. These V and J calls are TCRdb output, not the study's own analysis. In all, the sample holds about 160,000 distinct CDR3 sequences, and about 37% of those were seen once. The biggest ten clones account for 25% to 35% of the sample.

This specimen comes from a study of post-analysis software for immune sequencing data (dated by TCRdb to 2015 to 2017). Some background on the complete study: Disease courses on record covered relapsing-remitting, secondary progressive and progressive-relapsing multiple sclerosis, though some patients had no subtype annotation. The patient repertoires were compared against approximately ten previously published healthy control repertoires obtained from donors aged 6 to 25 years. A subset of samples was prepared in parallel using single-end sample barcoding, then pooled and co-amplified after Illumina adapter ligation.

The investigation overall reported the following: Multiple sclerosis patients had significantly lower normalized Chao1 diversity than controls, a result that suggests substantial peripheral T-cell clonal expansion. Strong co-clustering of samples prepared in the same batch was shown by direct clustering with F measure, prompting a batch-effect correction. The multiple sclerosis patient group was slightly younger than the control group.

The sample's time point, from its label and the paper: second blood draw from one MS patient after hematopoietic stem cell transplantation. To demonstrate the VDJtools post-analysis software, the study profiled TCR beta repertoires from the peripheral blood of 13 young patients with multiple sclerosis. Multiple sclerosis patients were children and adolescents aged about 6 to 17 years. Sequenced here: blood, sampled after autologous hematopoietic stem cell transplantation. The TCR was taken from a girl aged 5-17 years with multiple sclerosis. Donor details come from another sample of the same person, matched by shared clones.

The CDR3 loop reads CSGGVAATYEQYF. The nucleotide sequence is given as TGCAGCGGGGGAGTAGCGGCGACCTACGAGCAGTACTTC. The chain couples TRBV20-1 to TRBJ2-7; TRBD2 might be the D gene, on 6 matching bases. Its CDR3 holds 13 amino acids, cysteine through phenylalanine. Solely the CDR3 DNA is kept, with 39 bases framed from the first base. CDR1 DFQATT and CDR2 SNEGSKA are derived from the germline V gene (reference sequence).